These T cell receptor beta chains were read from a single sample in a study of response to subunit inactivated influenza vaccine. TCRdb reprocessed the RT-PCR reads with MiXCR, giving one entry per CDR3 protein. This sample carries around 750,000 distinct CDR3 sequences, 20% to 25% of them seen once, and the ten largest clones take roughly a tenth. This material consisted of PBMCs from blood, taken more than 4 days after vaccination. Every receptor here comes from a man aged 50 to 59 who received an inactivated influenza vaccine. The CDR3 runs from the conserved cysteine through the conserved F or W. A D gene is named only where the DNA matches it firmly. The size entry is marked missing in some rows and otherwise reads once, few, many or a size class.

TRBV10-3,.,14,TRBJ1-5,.,TGTGCCATCAGCGAATACAGTGACAATCAGCCCCAGCATTTT,CAISEYSDNQPQHF
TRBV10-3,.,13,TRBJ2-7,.,TGTGCCATCAGTGAGCACGGCTCCTACGAGCAGTACTTC,CAISEHGSYEQYF
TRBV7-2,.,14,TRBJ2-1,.,TGTGCCAGCAGCTTCCGGGCCTCCTACAATGAGCAGTTCTTC,CASSFRASYNEQFF
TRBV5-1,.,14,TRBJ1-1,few,TGCGCCAGCAGACGGGACCAAGGGAACACTGAAGCTTTCTTT,CASRRDQGNTEAFF
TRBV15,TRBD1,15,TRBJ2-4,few,TGTGCCACCAGCAGAGTAACCGGACAGGCGGTCATTCAGTACTTC,CATSRVTGQAVIQYF
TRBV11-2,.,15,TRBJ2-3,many,TGTGCCAGCAGCTTTACGGCAGCAAGCACAGATACGCAGTATTTT,CASSFTAASTDTQYF
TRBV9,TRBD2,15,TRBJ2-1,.,TGTGCCAGCAGCGTAGAAAGCGGGAGCGGATATGAGCAGTTCTTC,CASSVESGSGYEQFF
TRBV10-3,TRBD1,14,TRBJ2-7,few,TGTGCCATTCGATACGGGACAGGAGCCTACGAGCAGTACTTC,CAIRYGTGAYEQYF
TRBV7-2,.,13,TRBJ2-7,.,TGTGCCAGCAGCTTTCGTCCAGAGAGCGAGCAGTACTTC,CASSFRPESEQYF
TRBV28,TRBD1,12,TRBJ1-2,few,TGTGCCAGCATACAGGGGACCTATGGCTACACCTTC,CASIQGTYGYTF
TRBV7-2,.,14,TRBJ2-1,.,TGTGCCAGCAGCTTAGTGGCAGGGTCCAATGAGCAGTTCTTC,CASSLVAGSNEQFF
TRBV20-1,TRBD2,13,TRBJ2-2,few,TGCAGTGCGGGACTAGCGGGAACCGGGGAGCTGTTTTTT,CSAGLAGTGELFF
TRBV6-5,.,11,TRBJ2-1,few,TGTGCCAGCAGAAGCCTCGATGAGCAGTTCTTC,CASRSLDEQFF
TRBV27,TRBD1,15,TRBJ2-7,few,TGTGCCAGCAGTCCCATTGACAGGGGGCGCCACGAGCAGTACTTC,CASSPIDRGRHEQYF
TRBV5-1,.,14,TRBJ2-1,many,TGCGCCAGCAGCTTCGCGGTTAAGAGCAATGAGCAGTTCTTC,CASSFAVKSNEQFF
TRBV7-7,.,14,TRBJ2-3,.,TGTGCCAGCAGCTCCCTTGACTCATCAGATACGCAGTATTTT,CASSSLDSSDTQYF
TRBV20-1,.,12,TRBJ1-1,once,TGCAGTGCTAAAACAGGGTACACTGAAGCTTTCTTT,CSAKTGYTEAFF
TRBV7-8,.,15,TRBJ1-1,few,TGTGCCAGCGGTACAGGGTTTTTGGTCAACACTGAAGCTTTCTTT,CASGTGFLVNTEAFF
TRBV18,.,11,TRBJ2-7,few,TGTGCCAGCTCACCACAAGGGGAGCAGTACTTC,CASSPQGEQYF
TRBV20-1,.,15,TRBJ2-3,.,TGCAGTGCTAGAGATCTGGGACCCCAAACAGATACGCAGTATTTT,CSARDLGPQTDTQYF
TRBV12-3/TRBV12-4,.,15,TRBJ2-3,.,TGTGCCAGCAGTAGTGGCGGGATCACAACAGATACGCAGTATTTT,CASSSGGITTDTQYF
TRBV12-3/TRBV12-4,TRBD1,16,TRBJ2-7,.,TGTGCCAGCAGTTTAGATGGGACAGGGAATTTGAACGAGCAGTACTTC,CASSLDGTGNLNEQYF
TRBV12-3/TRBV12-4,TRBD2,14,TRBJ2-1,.,TGTGCCAGCAGACCGGGTAGCGGGAGCAATGAGCAGTTCTTC,CASRPGSGSNEQFF
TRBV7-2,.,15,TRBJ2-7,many,TGTGCCAGCAGCTTAGAGTCCGGACACGGATACGAGCAGTACTTC,CASSLESGHGYEQYF
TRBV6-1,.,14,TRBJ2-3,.,TGTGCCAGCAGTGAAAGGACTAGCACAGATACGCAGTATTTT,CASSERTSTDTQYF
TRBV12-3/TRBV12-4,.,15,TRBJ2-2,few,TGTGCCAGCAGCTTGGGGGGGCTGTCATCCGGGGAGCTGTTTTTT,CASSLGGLSSGELFF
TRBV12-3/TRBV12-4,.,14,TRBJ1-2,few,TGTGCCAGCAGTAGGGACGCCGTGGTGCGGGGCTACACCTTC,CASSRDAVVRGYTF
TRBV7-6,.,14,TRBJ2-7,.,TGTGCCAGCAGCATTATGGCAGCTTCCTACGAGCAGTACTTC,CASSIMAASYEQYF
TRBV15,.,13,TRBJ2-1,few,TGTGCCACCAGCAGAGGGATCTACAATGAGCAGTTCTTC,CATSRGIYNEQFF
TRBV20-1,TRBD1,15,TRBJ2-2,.,TGCAGTGCTAGAGATGGGGACAGAAACACCGGGGAGCTGTTTTTT,CSARDGDRNTGELFF
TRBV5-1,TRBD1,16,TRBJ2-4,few,TGCGCCAGCAGCTTACCATACAGGGGATCAAAAAACATTCAGTACTTC,CASSLPYRGSKNIQYF
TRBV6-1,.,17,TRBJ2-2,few,TGTGCCAGCAGCCCAGCCAGGGTCGGTGGGAACACCGGGGAGCTGTTTTTT,CASSPARVGGNTGELFF
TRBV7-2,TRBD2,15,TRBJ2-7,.,TGTGCCAGCAGCTCAGGACTAGCGGGGACTGGCGAGCAGTACTTC,CASSSGLAGTGEQYF
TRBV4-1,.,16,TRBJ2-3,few,TGCGCCAGCAGCCAAGGCCTAGCTGCTAGCACAGATACGCAGTATTTT,CASSQGLAASTDTQYF
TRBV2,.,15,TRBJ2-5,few,TGTGCCAGCAGTGCAGGGGCGTTCCCTCAGGAGACCCAGTACTTC,CASSAGAFPQETQYF
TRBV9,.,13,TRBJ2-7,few,TGTGCCAGCAGCGTCGAGAACAGATACGAGCAGTACTTC,CASSVENRYEQYF
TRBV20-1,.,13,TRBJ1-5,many,TGCAGTGCTAGAGAACGAATCCGGGGGCTCCAGCATTTT,CSARERIRGLQHF
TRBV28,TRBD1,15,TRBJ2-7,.,TGTGCCAGCAGTTTTCAGGCGGGACAGGGCTCCGAGCAGTACTTC,CASSFQAGQGSEQYF
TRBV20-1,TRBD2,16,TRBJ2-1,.,TGCAGTGCTAGATCGACTAGCTCGGGGTCCTACAATGAGCAGTTCTTC,CSARSTSSGSYNEQFF
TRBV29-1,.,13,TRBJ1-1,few,TGCAGCGTGGGTAGAGGGCCGAACACTGAAGCTTTCTTT,CSVGRGPNTEAFF
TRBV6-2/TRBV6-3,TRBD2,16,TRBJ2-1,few,TGTGCCAGCAGGCATCAGGGACTAGCGGCCTACAATGAGCAGTTCTTC,CASRHQGLAAYNEQFF
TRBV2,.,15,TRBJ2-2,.,TGTGCCAGCATAGAGGACGTAGGTCGCACCGGGGAGCTGTTTTTT,CASIEDVGRTGELFF
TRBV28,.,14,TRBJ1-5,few,TGTGCCAGCAGTGCGGGGATTTTCAATCAGCCCCAGCATTTT,CASSAGIFNQPQHF
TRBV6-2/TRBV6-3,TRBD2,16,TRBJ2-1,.,TGTGCCAGCAGTCCTCTAGCGGGAGGGAAATACAATGAGCAGTTCTTC,CASSPLAGGKYNEQFF
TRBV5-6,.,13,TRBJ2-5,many,TGTGCCAGCAGCCCGCTCGAGCAAGAGACCCAGTACTTC,CASSPLEQETQYF